One and the same sample provided the 28 T cell receptor beta chains below, sequenced in a study of cytomegalovirus exposure and HLA in healthy donors (dated by TCRdb to about 2017). Library creation used the immunoSEQ multiplex PCR assay. A mixture of 60 forward primers for TCR Vbeta segments and 13 reverse primers for TCR Jbeta segments was used in the multiplex PCR. TCRdb obtained this table from immuneACCESS and retained in-frame rearrangements with V and J assigned. These tables miss some clones; where compared with another copy, unresolved V genes account for less than half of the shortfall, and the remainder is unexplained. The sample contains about 90,000 clones, less than 75% of them found a single time. Of the sample, about 2.1% is held by the ten largest clones. Sequencing was performed on PBMCs. These receptors were obtained from a young man in good health and CMV-seronegative.

The V call is TRBV28, the J call TRBJ1-1, with D maybe TRBD1 (5 bases). The CDR3 sequence is 15 residues long. Germline CDR1 reads MDHEN; CDR2 reads SYDVKM. Trimming took 5 bases from V and 5 from J, leaving 18 bases between them. CDR3 loop: CASSPRWGGGTEAFF. CDR3 nucleotides: TGTGCCAGCAGTCCAAGGTGGGGGGGAGGAACTGAAGCTTTCTTT.

This rearrangement joins TRBV13 to TRBJ2-1; unclear D gene. Germline V CDR1 and CDR2: PRHDT, FYEKMQ (reference sequence). There are 16 residues in the CDR3. Trimming took 5 bases from V and 1 from J, leaving 15 bases between them. The CDR3 spells CASSPRISGSYNEQFF. The CDR3 nucleotides are TGTGCCAGCAGCCCCCGGATTTCCGGGTCCTACAATGAGCAGTTCTTC.

The V call is TRBV9, the J call TRBJ2-1; 7 bases agree with TRBD2. Per the germline V gene, CDR1 is SGDLS and CDR2 is YYNGEE. The CDR3 spans 19 residues. J was trimmed by 5 bases and V by 3 bases; bases with no gene match: 20. The CDR3 region is CASSAGPLTLAGDHNEQFF. DNA of the CDR3: TGTGCCAGCAGCGCGGGACCGCTGACTTTGGCGGGGGATCACAATGAGCAGTTCTTC. The whole variable domain, filled in from reference TRBV9 and TRBJ2-1, reads DSGVTQTPKHLITATGQRVTLRCSPRSGDLSVYWYQQSLDQGLQFLIQYYNGEERAKGNILERFSAQQFPDLHSELNLSSLELGDSALYFCASSAGPLTLAGDHNEQFFGPGTRLTVL.

The chain uses TRBV29-1 and TRBJ2-7; the match to TRBD1 covers 8 bases. The V and J ends lost 6 bases and 4 bases, in that order; junction bases with no gene match: 14. The CDR3 is 15 amino acids. Looked up from germline, CDR1 is SQVTM and CDR2 is ANQGSEA. The CDR3 reads CSVEKPGQEGYEQYF. CDR3 in DNA: TGCAGCGTCGAGAAACCGGGACAGGAAGGTTACGAGCAGTACTTC.

V gene TRBV7-2 combines with J gene TRBJ1-4; TRBD1 agrees at 8 bases. The V gene end was trimmed by 5 bases and the J gene end by 5 bases; junction bases not matched to a gene: 4. The CDR3 has 14 amino acids. Germline values: CDR1 SGHTA, CDR2 FQGNSA. CDR3 sequence reads: CASSVRGRNEKLFF. CDR3 sequence (DNA): TGTGCCAGCAGCGTCAGGGGGCGCAATGAAAAACTGTTTTTT.

This clone was observed a few times. The genes are TRBV28 and TRBJ2-1; TRBD2 might be the D (5 bases). The germline V gene encodes CDR1 MDHEN and CDR2 SYDVKM. The CDR3 is 11 residues long. Trimming shortened V by 4 bases and J by 12 bases, and 10 bases separated the two germline ends. CDR3 sequence: CASSSGEGQFF. The DNA of the CDR3 is TGTGCCAGCAGTTCCGGAGAGGGGCAGTTCTTC.

This chain joins TRBV6-5 and TRBJ2-2; 7 bases fit TRBD1. Germline V gene lookup returns CDR1 MNHEY and CDR2 SVGAGI. The CDR3 totals 15 residues. Germline trimming cut 5 bases from V and 9 bases from J; bases unmatched to any gene: 12. The DNA for the CDR3 is TGTGCCAGCAGTGTTGCGACAGGGAGTTACAGGGAGCTGTTTTTT. Translating gives CASSVATGSYRELFF.

The V gene is TRBV5-1, the J gene TRBJ2-7; 7 nucleotides agree with TRBD2. The CDR3 has 14 amino acids. The junction had 6 bases not matched to a gene; V was cut back by 6 bases and J by 0 bases. CDR1 SGHRS and CDR2 YFSETQ come from the germline V gene. The CDR3 bases are TGCGCCAGCACGCCGGGGGGTAGCTCCTACGAGCAGTACTTC. This translates into CASTPGGSSYEQYF.

The chain uses TRBV19 and TRBJ1-2; D ambiguous. Trimming cost V 3 bases and J 0 bases, with 8 bases left between them. CDR3 length equals 14 residues. The germline V gene encodes CDR1 LNHDA and CDR2 SQIVND (reference sequence). The CDR3 sequence is CASSIGGANYGYTF. In DNA, the CDR3 is TGTGCCAGTAGTATCGGAGGAGCTAACTATGGCTACACCTTC.

The chain uses TRBV29-1 and TRBJ1-1; possible D gene TRBD1, 5 bases. V gave up 4 bases and J gave up 4 bases, with 19 bases separating them. Germline V gene lookup returns CDR1 SQVTM and CDR2 ANQGSEA. There are 15 residues in the CDR3. The CDR3 spells CSVGGGAGRGTEAFF. In DNA form, the CDR3 reads TGCAGCGTTGGCGGAGGGGCAGGGAGGGGCACTGAAGCTTTCTTT. Full variable domain (outside the CDR3, taken from reference TRBV29-1 and TRBJ1-1): SAVISQKPSRDICQRGTSLTIQCQVDSQVTMMFWYRQQPGQSLTLIATANQGSEATYESGFVIDKFPISRPNLTFSTLTVSNMSPEDSSIYLCSVGGGAGRGTEAFFGQGTRLTVV.

The chain employs TRBV15 and TRBJ1-1; TRBD1 is a possible D gene (5 bases). From germline, CDR1 is LNHNV and CDR2 YYDKDF (reference sequence). This CDR3 region has 14 residues. V shed 0 bases and J shed 5 bases, with 10 bases lying between them. CDR3 DNA sequence: TGTGCCACCAGCAGAGAGGGCAGGGATACTGAAGCTTTCTTT. Its protein product is CATSREGRDTEAFF.

This clone was detected only a few times. The chain uses TRBV2 and TRBJ2-7; 12 nucleotides line up with TRBD2. V was pared by 4 bases and J by 7 bases, with 2 bases of the junction left unmatched. The CDR3 is 13 amino acids. Germline V gives CDR1 SNHLY, CDR2 FYNNEI. CDR3 protein: CASSGLAGDEQYF. CDR3 nucleotides: TGTGCCAGCAGTGGACTAGCGGGGGATGAGCAGTACTTC.

The V gene is TRBV7-9, the J gene TRBJ2-3; the D is unclear. The CDR3 is 14 amino acids. Germline V gives CDR1 SEHNR, CDR2 FQNEAQ (reference sequence). Trimming took 4 bases from V and 4 from J, leaving 12 bases between them. The CDR3 protein is CASSSSLAADTQYF. As DNA, the CDR3 is TGTGCCAGCAGCTCATCCTTAGCTGCAGATACGCAGTATTTT.

This CDR3 is CASSEVGYYDEQYF. In DNA, the CDR3 is TGTGCCAGCAGTGAGGTCGGATACTACGACGAGCAGTACTTC. This chain links TRBV25-1 with TRBJ2-7; D is undetermined. The CDR3 consists of 14 residues. The V and J ends lost 3 bases and 5 bases respectively, with 14 bases between them. Germline V CDR1 and CDR2: MGHDK, SYGVNS.

V gene TRBV5-4 combines with J gene TRBJ1-4; TRBD1 matches at 10 bases. Germline lookup yields CDR1 SGHNT and CDR2 YYREEE (reference sequence). CDR3 length: 13 amino acids. J gave up 7 bases and V 9 bases, and 6 bases lay outside the gene matches. CDR3 in DNA: TGTGCCATTTGGGACAGGGGAAGTGAAAAACTGTTTTTT. As protein: CAIWDRGSEKLFF.

This chain joins TRBV19 and TRBJ1-1; a weak D match, TRBD1 (6 bases). V was trimmed by 3 bases and J by 4 bases, leaving 9 bases between them. Per the germline V gene, CDR1 is LNHDA and CDR2 is SQIVND (reference sequence). The CDR3 spans 13 residues. The CDR3 reads CASSIGGATEAFF. In DNA, the CDR3 is TGTGCCAGTAGTATTGGGGGGGCCACTGAAGCTTTCTTT. Variable domain in full (rest from reference TRBV19 and TRBJ1-1): DGGITQSPKYLFRKEGQNVTLSCEQNLNHDAMYWYRQDPGQGLRLIYYSQIVNDFQKGDIAEGYSVSREKKESFPLTVTSAQKNPTAFYLCASSIGGATEAFFGQGTRLTVV.

This clone rates as medium-sized. This chain uses TRBV6-5 with TRBJ2-6; no clear D. Germline CDR1 reads MNHEY; CDR2 reads SVGAGI. Trimming removed 6 bases from V and 1 base from J, with 10 bases in between. The CDR3 extends over 15 amino acids. CDR3: CASRPETSGANVLTF. For the CDR3, the DNA is TGTGCCAGCAGACCCGAAACTTCTGGGGCCAACGTCCTGACTTTC.

This chain connects TRBV11-2 to TRBJ1-1; a possible D gene is TRBD1 (6 bases). V lost 4 bases, J lost 2 bases, and 8 bases lay in between. Germline assignment: CDR1 SGHAT and CDR2 FQNNGV. CDR3 size: 13 residues. CDR3 coding DNA: TGTGCCAGCAGCTCGACAGGCAACACTGAAGCTTTCTTT. It encodes CASSSTGNTEAFF.

In its sample, this clone was seen a few times. The chain has TRBV5-1 and TRBJ2-7; TRBD1 aligns across 10 bases. Germline CDR1 and CDR2: SGHRS and YFSETQ. Unmatched junction bases numbered 11, after V lost 3 bases and J lost 5 bases. The CDR3 consists of 16 residues. CDR3 loop: CASSSPYGTGDNEQYF. The CDR3 DNA reads TGCGCCAGCAGCTCTCCCTATGGGACAGGGGATAACGAGCAGTACTTC.

The CDR3 DNA is TGTGCCAGCTCAGGACTAGCGGGAGGCGAGCAGTACTTC. Translation gives CASSGLAGGEQYF. The chain combines TRBV2 with TRBJ2-7; 14 positions match TRBD2. In germline, CDR1 is SNHLY, CDR2 FYNNEI. This CDR3 region has 13 residues. V was clipped by 8 bases and J by 6 bases; unmatched bases: 3.

This clone came up a few times. The V call is TRBV9, the J call TRBJ2-3; 7 bases line up with TRBD1. CDR3 length equals 15 residues. J was trimmed by 2 bases and V by 2 bases; bases with no gene match: 5. Germline V gives CDR1 SGDLS, CDR2 YYNGEE. In DNA, the CDR3 is TGTGCCAGCAGCGTCGGGACAGCGCTCACAGATACGCAGTATTTT. Protein: CASSVGTALTDTQYF.

Only a few counts were recorded for this clone. The chain uses TRBV2 and TRBJ2-2, with D maybe TRBD2 (7 bases). The CDR3 has 13 residues. The germline gives CDR1 SNHLY, CDR2 FYNNEI. The ends were cut back, 8 bases at V and 6 bases at J, with 13 bases in the middle. This chain's CDR3 is CASRGARAGELFF. CDR3 DNA sequence: TGTGCCAGCCGGGGGGCGCGAGCCGGGGAGCTGTTTTTT.

The V call is TRBV5-7, the J call TRBJ2-1; no clear D gene. TRBV5-7 is classed as an ORF, of uncertain function. V shed 0 bases and J shed 6 bases, with 7 bases lying between them. This CDR3 comprises 13 residues. CDR3 sequence reads: CASSLAGSNEQFF. Here the CDR3 DNA reads TGTGCCAGCAGCTTGGCCGGGTCCAATGAGCAGTTCTTC.

The rearrangement links TRBV28 to TRBJ1-6; TRBD1 aligns across 9 bases. The CDR3 spans 13 residues. V gave up 7 bases and J gave up 9 bases; unmatched junction bases: 4. Looked up from germline, CDR1 is MDHEN and CDR2 is SYDVKM. DNA of the CDR3: TGTGCCAGCACCCGGGACAGGGTTTCACCCCTCCACTTT. Amino acid sequence: CASTRDRVSPLHF.

The chain combines TRBV5-1 with TRBJ2-7; no clear D gene. The CDR3 is made up of 13 amino acids. V lost 2 bases to trimming and J lost 0 bases, with 6 bases between them. Germline CDR1 and CDR2: SGHRS and YFSETQ. Here the CDR3 DNA reads TGCGCCAGCAGCTTTGCACACTCCTACGAGCAGTACTTC. Protein: CASSFAHSYEQYF.

The chain carries TRBV10-3 and TRBJ2-2; perhaps TRBD2 as D (5 bases). The germline gives CDR1 ENHRY, CDR2 SYGVKD. The CDR3 consists of 15 residues. V dropped 3 bases and J dropped 5 bases, with 13 bases sitting between them. The CDR3 coding sequence is TGTGCCATCAGTGACCCCGGGGTTCGAACCGGGGAGCTGTTTTTT. Amino acid sequence: CAISDPGVRTGELFF.

The gene calls are TRBV19 and TRBJ2-5; D perhaps matches TRBD1 (6 bases). This CDR3 comprises 16 residues. In germline, CDR1 is LNHDA, CDR2 SQIVND (reference sequence). Trimming cost V 0 bases and J 2 bases, with 13 bases left between them. DNA of the CDR3: TGTGCCAGTAGTATAGAAAAGGGGGACAAACAAGAGACCCAGTACTTC. Protein sequence: CASSIEKGDKQETQYF.

The J gene is TRBJ1-1, the V gene TRBV19; 7 bases agree with TRBD1. CDR3 length: 15 residues. Looked up from germline, CDR1 is LNHDA and CDR2 is SQIVND (reference sequence). J gave up 2 bases and V 8 bases, and 11 bases lay outside the gene matches. The CDR3 sequence is CASSHPGTANTEAFF. CDR3 bases: TGTGCCAGTTCGCACCCCGGGACAGCAAACACTGAAGCTTTCTTT.